The table lists the clone carrying this T cell receptor (beta chain) with a few counts. This record belongs to a study of blood T cell repertoires in COVID-19. Authors' data handling: Estimated nucleated cell counts came from reference gene primer amplification. Only in-frame clones appear in the TCRdb table, and some are missing; sequencing was by immunoSEQ multiplex PCR. V, J and clone size reflect that table, while D and trimming were determined from the DNA. The top ten clones hold 13% of a sample with around 95,000 clones, approximately 86% of them seen once. The CDR3 sequence is 13 residues long. Deletions cut 6 bases from V and 0 bases from J, with 9 bases between.

The sample consisted of peripheral blood. The source of this sequence is a man aged 45 to 65 with active or convalescent COVID-19. This chain links TRBV12-3 or TRBV12-4 with TRBJ2-7, with D possibly being TRBD2 (6 bases). DNA of the CDR3: TGTGCCAGCAGACGGGACTTCTCCTACGAGCAGTACTTC. Protein: CASRRDFSYEQYF.